The 6 T cell receptor beta chains presented below share a single source sample, sequenced in a study of cytomegalovirus exposure and HLA in healthy donors (dated by TCRdb to about 2017). Libraries came from the immunoSEQ multiplex PCR assay. For the multiplex PCR, a mixture combining 60 forward primers for TCR Vbeta segments and 13 reverse primers for TCR Jbeta segments was used. TCRdb limited this immuneACCESS table to in-frame rearrangements with V and J called. A share of clones is missing; checked studies link under half to unresolved V genes, and the rest is unexplained. The sample table contains some 200,000 clones; only one count was recorded for roughly 70% of them. Together, the top ten hold about 3% of the sample. Input material: PBMCs. These receptors all stem from a man aged 35 to 55 in good health and CMV-seropositive.

The chain joins TRBV7-8 to TRBJ2-7; D ambiguous. Trimming pared 4 bases from V and 3 bases from J, leaving 10 bases between. CDR3 length equals 13 residues. Germline CDR1 and CDR2: SGHVS and FQNEAQ. CDR3 sequence (DNA): TGTGCCAGCAGCTCGACATCCCGCTACGAGCAGTACTTC. It specifies CASSSTSRYEQYF.

This chain connects TRBV29-1 to TRBJ2-5; tentative D call: TRBD1 (6 bases). The CDR3 consists of 15 residues. From germline, CDR1 is SQVTM and CDR2 ANQGSEA. The V end was cut by 7 bases, the J end by 4 bases, with 22 bases between. This chain's CDR3 is CSAPGAGALGETQYF. DNA of the CDR3: TGCAGCGCCCCCGGTGCAGGGGCGCTTGGAGAGACCCAGTACTTC.

As concerns this clone: The junction departs from the called germline gene at one end, perhaps through a read error. The same CDR3 can be traced to other DNA sequences in this sample. This chain connects TRBV18 to TRBJ1-1, with unresolved D. Germline CDR1 is KGHSH and CDR2 is LQKENI. The CDR3 sequence is 14 residues long. Here the CDR3 reads CASSPSTQNTEAFF. The CDR3 nucleotides read TGTGCCAGCTCACCCTCGACACAAAACACTGAAGCCTTCTTT.

This clone showed up just a few times. The rearrangement joins TRBV5-6 to TRBJ2-5, with 9 positions matching TRBD2. CDR1 and CDR2 from the germline V gene are SGHDT and YYEEEE. V shed 0 bases, J shed 3 bases, and the junction held 9 bases outside the gene matches. The CDR3 length is 17 residues. This chain's CDR3 is CASSLGRGGLYEETQYF. As DNA, the CDR3 is TGTGCCAGCAGCTTGGGGCGGGGGGGGCTATACGAAGAGACCCAGTACTTC.

The V call is TRBV7-2, the J call TRBJ2-3; no clear D gene. This CDR3 has 12 residues. In germline, CDR1 is SGHTA, CDR2 FQGNSA. Trimming stripped 7 bases from V and 4 bases from J, with 9 bases between. The CDR3 loop reads CASTLWPDTQYF. Here the CDR3 DNA reads TGTGCCAGCACCCTGTGGCCAGATACGCAGTATTTT. The full variable domain, completed using reference TRBV7-2 and TRBJ2-3, is GAGVSQSPSNKVTEKGKDVELRCDPISGHTALYWYRQSLGQGLEFLIYFQGNSAPDKSGLPSDRFSAERTGGSVSTLTIQRTQQEDSAVYLCASTLWPDTQYFGPGTRLTVL.

The gene calls are TRBV6-5 and TRBJ2-7; 7 positions agree with TRBD1. The trim removed 6 bases at V and 5 bases at J, leaving 13 bases unmatched. The germline CDR1 and CDR2 sequences are MNHEY and SVGAGI. CDR3 size: 15 residues. The CDR3 here is CASRGAETGTNEQYF. In DNA, the CDR3 is TGTGCCAGCAGGGGGGCGGAGACAGGGACGAACGAGCAGTACTTC.